The present T cell receptor (beta chain) was sequenced within a study of T cell responses to AZD1222 COVID-19 vaccine. The data were produced by immunoSEQ multiplex PCR, yet TCRdb's version contains in-frame clones alone and is incomplete. This sample has about 120,000 clones, with about nine tenths found just once. Germline assignment: CDR1 SGDLS and CDR2 YYNGEE. This CDR3 is built from 14 residues. Trimming removed 3 bases from V and 5 bases from J; junction bases left unmatched: 7. Sequencing was performed on peripheral blood, taken on day 0 of AZD1222 vaccination. V and J are TRBV9 and TRBJ1-1, with TRBD1 identical over 7 bases. The receptor was derived from an adult in good health. CDR3 coding DNA: TGTGCCAGCAGCGGCGGGACAGTTCCTACTGAAGCTTTCTTT. Its protein is CASSGGTVPTEAFF.